This T cell receptor (beta chain) emerged from a study of cytomegalovirus exposure and HLA in healthy donors. V shed 5 bases and J shed 10 bases, with 17 bases lying between them. Germline assignment: CDR1 SGHTA and CDR2 FQGNSA. The CDR3 sequence is 14 residues long. Data came from immunoSEQ multiplex PCR; TCRdb stores just in-frame clones and leaves some out. Of 110,000 or so clones listed, about 82% are singletons. This clone has just a few counts. The source is a man between 18 and 29 years old in good health and CMV-seronegative. This chain links TRBV7-2 with TRBJ2-2; D might be TRBD1 (6 bases). What was sequenced was PBMCs. The CDR3 nucleotides are TGTGCCAGCAGCGGCCGAGGGGGTAGAGTGGAGCTGTTTTTT. It translates to CASSGRGGRVELFF.